The sequence of this TCR beta chain was determined in a study of Ad26.COV2.S vaccination and SARS-CoV-2 variants. The protocol was immunoSEQ multiplex PCR, while the TCRdb copy is restricted to in-frame clones and leaves out a portion. The table records around 250,000 clones, around 88% of them present only once. Treatment denoted: some 20 received Ad26.COV2.S at low or high dose, single or two shots; 5 received placebo; per-sample allocation not given. Collection of the samples took place on day 63 after the first injection of vaccine or placebo. Germline values: CDR1 GTSNPN, CDR2 SVGIG (reference sequence). V gave up 0 bases and J gave up 2 bases, with 2 bases separating them. The CDR3 contains 12 residues.

The sequence was obtained from a person between 18 and 65 years old who received the Ad26.COV2.S COVID-19 vaccine or a placebo. The V gene is TRBV30, the J gene TRBJ1-5; no clear D gene. The source was peripheral blood, collected in a trial of Ad26.COV2.S vaccine versus placebo. The CDR3 region is CAWSVRNQPQHF. The CDR3, as DNA: TGTGCCTGGAGTGTACGCAATCAGCCCCAGCATTTT. The whole variable domain, filled in from reference TRBV30 and TRBJ1-5, reads SQTIHQWPATLVQPVGSPLSLECTVEGTSNPNLYWYRQAAGRGLQLLFYSVGIGQISSEVPQNLSASRPQDRQFILSSKKLLLSDSGFYLCAWSVRNQPQHFGDGTRLSIL.